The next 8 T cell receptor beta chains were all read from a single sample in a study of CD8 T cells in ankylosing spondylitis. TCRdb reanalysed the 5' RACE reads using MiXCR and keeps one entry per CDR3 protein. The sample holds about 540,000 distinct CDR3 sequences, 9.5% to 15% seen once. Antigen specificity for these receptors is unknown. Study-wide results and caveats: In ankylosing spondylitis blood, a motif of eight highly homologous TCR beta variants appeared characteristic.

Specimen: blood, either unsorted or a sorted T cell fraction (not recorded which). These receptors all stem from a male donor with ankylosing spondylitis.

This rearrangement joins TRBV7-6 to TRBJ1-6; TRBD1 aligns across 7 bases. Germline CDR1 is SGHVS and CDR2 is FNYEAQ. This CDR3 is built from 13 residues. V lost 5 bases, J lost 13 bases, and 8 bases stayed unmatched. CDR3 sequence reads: CASSPGQMGPLHF. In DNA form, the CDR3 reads TGTGCCAGCAGCCCGGGACAGATGGGGCCCCTCCACTTT.

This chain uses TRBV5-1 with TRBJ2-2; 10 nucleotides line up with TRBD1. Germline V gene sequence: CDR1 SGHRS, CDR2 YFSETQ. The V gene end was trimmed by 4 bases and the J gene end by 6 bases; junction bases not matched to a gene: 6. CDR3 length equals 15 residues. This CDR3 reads CASSTDRGFAGELFF. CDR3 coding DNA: TGCGCCAGCAGCACGGACAGGGGGTTCGCCGGGGAGCTGTTTTTT.

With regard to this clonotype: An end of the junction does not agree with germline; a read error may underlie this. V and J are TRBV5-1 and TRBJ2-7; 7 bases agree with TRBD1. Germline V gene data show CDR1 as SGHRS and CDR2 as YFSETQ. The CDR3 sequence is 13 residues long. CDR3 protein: CASRLGTDYEQYF. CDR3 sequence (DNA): TGCGCCAGCAGATTGGGGACAGACTACGAGCAGTACTTC.

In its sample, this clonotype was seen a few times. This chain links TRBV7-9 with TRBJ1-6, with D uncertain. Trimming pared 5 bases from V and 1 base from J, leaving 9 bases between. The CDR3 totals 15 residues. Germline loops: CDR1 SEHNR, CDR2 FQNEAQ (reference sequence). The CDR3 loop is CASSQRVSYNSPLHF. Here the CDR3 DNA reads TGTGCCAGCAGCCAACGGGTGTCCTATAATTCACCCCTCCACTTT.

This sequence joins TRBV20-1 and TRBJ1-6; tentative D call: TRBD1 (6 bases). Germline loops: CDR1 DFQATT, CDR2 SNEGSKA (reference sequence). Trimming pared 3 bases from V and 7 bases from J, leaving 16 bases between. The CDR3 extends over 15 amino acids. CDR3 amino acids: CSASGLTGMNSPLHF. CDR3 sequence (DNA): TGCAGTGCTAGTGGACTCACAGGGATGAATTCACCCCTCCACTTT.

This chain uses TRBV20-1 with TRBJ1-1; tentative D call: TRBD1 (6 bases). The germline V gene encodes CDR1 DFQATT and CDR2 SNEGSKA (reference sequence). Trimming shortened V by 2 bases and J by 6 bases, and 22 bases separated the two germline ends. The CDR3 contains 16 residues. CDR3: CSARPWTDLQYSEAFF. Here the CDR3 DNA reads TGCAGTGCTAGACCTTGGACAGACCTCCAGTACTCTGAAGCTTTCTTT.

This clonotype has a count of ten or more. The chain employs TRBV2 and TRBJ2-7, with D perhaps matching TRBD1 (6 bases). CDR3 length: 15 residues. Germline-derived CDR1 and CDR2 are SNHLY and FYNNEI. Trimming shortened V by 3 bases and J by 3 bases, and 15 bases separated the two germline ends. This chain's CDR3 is CASSESRQGHYEQYF. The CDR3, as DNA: TGTGCCAGCAGTGAGTCCCGCCAGGGACACTACGAGCAGTACTTC. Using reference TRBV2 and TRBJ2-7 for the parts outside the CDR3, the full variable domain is EPEVTQTPSHQVTQMGQEVILRCVPISNHLYFYWYRQILGQKVEFLVSFYNNEISEKSEIFDDQFSVERPDGSNFTLKIRSTKLEDSAMYFCASSESRQGHYEQYFGPGTRLTVT.

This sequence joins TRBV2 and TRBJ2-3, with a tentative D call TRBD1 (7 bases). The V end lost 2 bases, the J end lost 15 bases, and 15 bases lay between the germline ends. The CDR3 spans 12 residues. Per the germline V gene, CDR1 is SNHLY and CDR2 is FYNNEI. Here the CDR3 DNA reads TGTGCCAGCAGTGAACAGGCAGGGGGGAACTATTTT. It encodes CASSEQAGGNYF.